The 5 T cell receptor beta chains given below trace back to one sample, sequenced in a study of blood T cell repertoires in COVID-19 (dated by TCRdb to about 2020). Library prep was done by the immunoSEQ multiplex PCR assay. The clones in this table, taken by TCRdb from immuneACCESS, are in-frame only. Not every clone is retained; where verified, under half of the shortfall comes from an unresolved V gene, and the cause of the rest is unknown. This sample is represented by 400,000 to 450,000 clones; about 90% of them were singletons. Of the sample, approximately 0.65% falls within the top ten clones. The sample comprised PBMCs or T cells enriched from blood (not recorded which). These TCRs come from a man aged 18 to 35 who had recovered from COVID-19.

This rearrangement joins TRBV4-1 to TRBJ1-1; tentatively, D is TRBD1 (5 bases). CDR3 length: 16 amino acids. CDR1 and CDR2 (germline): MGHRA, YSYEKL. Trimming took 0 bases from V and 4 from J, leaving 15 bases between them. The CDR3 reads CASSQDPGPSSTEAFF. The CDR3 region has the DNA TGCGCCAGCAGCCAAGACCCAGGGCCATCTTCCACTGAAGCTTTCTTT.

The DNA of the CDR3 is TGTGCTAGTGGTTTGGATGGAAAGACAGGGGGCAGGGTGCTTAATGAAAAACTGTTTTTT. Translated: CASGLDGKTGGRVLNEKLFF. V is TRBV12-5 and J is TRBJ1-4, with 10 nucleotides matching TRBD1. Germline CDR1 LGHNT, CDR2 FRNRAP. V shed 1 base, J shed 4 bases, and the junction held 15 bases outside the gene matches. The CDR3 length is 20 residues.

The genes are TRBV5-1 and TRBJ1-1, with TRBD1 matching over 9 bases. Germline values: CDR1 SGHRS, CDR2 YFSETQ. The junction had 9 bases not matched to a gene; V was cut back by 4 bases and J by 5 bases. This CDR3 contains 15 residues. The CDR3 reads CASSQGQGRGTEAFF. CDR3 sequence (DNA): TGCGCCAGCAGCCAGGGACAGGGCAGAGGGACTGAAGCTTTCTTT.

The rearrangement joins TRBV5-1 to TRBJ2-2; D might be TRBD2 (6 bases). Trimming cost V 6 bases and J 2 bases, with 8 bases left between them. Germline V gene data show CDR1 as SGHRS and CDR2 as YFSETQ. The length of the CDR3 is 13 residues. The CDR3: CASNSGNTGELFF. CDR3 nucleotides: TGCGCCAGCAATAGCGGAAACACCGGGGAGCTGTTTTTT.

This chain connects TRBV7-2 to TRBJ2-2; possibly TRBD2 for D (6 bases). CDR1 and CDR2 (germline): SGHTA, FQGNSA. The CDR3 sequence is 13 residues long. Trimming took off 10 bases at V and 0 bases at J, with 9 bases between the two ends. The CDR3 sequence: CATGGANTGELFF. CDR3 nucleotides: TGTGCCACCGGCGGGGCGAACACCGGGGAGCTGTTTTTT.